This TCR beta chain was recovered during a study of blood T cell repertoires in COVID-19. Study-wide context: COVID-19 samples collected from the United States, Italy and Spain covered acute and convalescent phases. From T cells, B-cell-depleted T cells, or PBMCs came the material, which was cDNA or gDNA.

Trimming took 7 bases from V and 1 from J, leaving 13 bases between them. Germline V gene lookup returns CDR1 SQVTM and CDR2 ANQGSEA. The CDR3 contains 14 residues. Original methodology: Estimated nucleated cell counts came from reference gene primer amplification. Assay: immunoSEQ multiplex PCR; the TCRdb copy retains only in-frame clones and omits some. Clone size and the V and J calls come from that table; the DNA yielded D and trimming. The sample lists 300,000 or so clones, around 90% occurring once. The source of this sequence is a woman between 40 and 50 years old with acute or convalescent COVID-19. The rearrangement uses TRBV29-1 and TRBJ2-2; weak D call: TRBD1 (5 bases). Sequencing was carried out using peripheral blood. CDR3 loop: CSAQRGMNTGELFF. Written as DNA, the CDR3 is TGCAGCGCCCAAAGGGGAATGAACACCGGGGAGCTGTTTTTT.